These T cell receptor beta chains were read from a single sample in a study of T-cell memory formation after mild COVID-19. TCRdb independently ran MiXCR on the 5' RACE reads; one entry per CDR3 protein. The data hold tens of thousands of distinct CDR3 sequences, with over 12% observed a single time. The sequencing input was PBMCs or a T cell subset sorted from them (not recorded which). All receptors come from a man younger than 30 who had mild COVID-19 (a few samples of this study predate the infection). Cell type and time point are not known. CDR3s include the opening cysteine and the closing phenylalanine or tryptophan. The order of the fields is J gene, clone size, D gene, V gene, CDR3 protein, CDR3 DNA. A D gene is named only where the DNA matches it firmly. Some rows mark clone size as missing; the rest say once, few, many or name a class of expanded clone.

>TRBJ1-4|few|-|TRBV7-8
CASSLARAGTKLFF
TGTGCCAGCAGCTTAGCCAGGGCCGGGACGAAACTGTTTTTT
>TRBJ1-2|few|TRBD1|TRBV7-2
CASSLTPTGVANYGYTF
TGTGCCAGCAGCTTAACCCCGACAGGGGTAGCTAACTATGGCTACACCTTC
>TRBJ2-7|few|-|TRBV27
CASSLSVSFYEQYF
TGTGCCAGCAGTTTATCGGTCAGTTTCTACGAGCAGTACTTC
>TRBJ1-5|-|-|TRBV4-1
CASSQSQFGNQPQHF
TGCGCCAGCAGCCAATCCCAATTTGGCAATCAGCCCCAGCATTTT
>TRBJ2-1|-|TRBD2|TRBV4-1
CASSPPGGGNNEQFF
TGCGCCAGCAGCCCCCCGGGGGGGGGAAACAATGAGCAGTTCTTC
>TRBJ1-5|-|-|TRBV12-3/TRBV12-4
CASNSGLEDQPQHF
TGTGCCAGCAACTCGGGATTGGAGGATCAGCCCCAGCATTTT
>TRBJ1-3|-|-|TRBV7-9
CASSKIGGNTIYF
TGTGCCAGCTCTAAGATAGGAGGAAACACCATATATTTT
>TRBJ2-2|few|-|TRBV6-2/TRBV6-3
CASSYHSLLAGELFF
TGTGCCAGCAGTTACCACAGCCTACTGGCCGGGGAGCTGTTTTTT
>TRBJ2-2|many|-|TRBV6-4
CASSVQAGNTGELFF
TGTGCCAGCAGTGTACAGGCAGGGAACACCGGGGAGCTGTTTTTT
>TRBJ1-5|-|-|TRBV5-6
CASSLGLNQPQHF
TGTGCCAGCAGCTTGGGCCTCAATCAGCCCCAGCATTTT
>TRBJ1-1|few|TRBD1|TRBV18
CASSPGLTQGVNTEAFF
TGTGCCAGCTCACCGGGGTTAACACAGGGGGTGAACACTGAAGCTTTCTTT
>TRBJ2-2|-|-|TRBV4-2
CATQQGETGELFF
TGTGCCACGCAACAGGGTGAGACCGGGGAGCTGTTTTTT
>TRBJ2-7|many|-|TRBV7-3
CASSPEAGSDEQYF
TGTGCCAGCAGCCCCGAGGCAGGGAGTGACGAGCAGTACTTC
>TRBJ2-7|many|-|TRBV3-1
CASSQVADEQYF
TGTGCCAGCAGCCAAGTGGCAGACGAGCAGTACTTC
>TRBJ2-3|many|TRBD2|TRBV5-1
CASSVGGANTDTQYF
TGCGCCAGCAGCGTCGGGGGGGCTAACACAGATACGCAGTATTTT
>TRBJ2-1|few|-|TRBV9
CASSVVERNEQFF
TGTGCCAGCAGCGTAGTGGAAAGAAATGAGCAGTTCTTC
>TRBJ1-2|-|-|TRBV12-3/TRBV12-4
CASSERGRHYGYTF
TGTGCCAGCAGTGAAAGAGGACGGCACTATGGCTACACCTTC
>TRBJ2-2|-|TRBD2|TRBV5-5
CATLAGGPRTGELFF
TGTGCCACCCTAGCGGGGGGGCCCCGCACCGGGGAGCTGTTTTTT
>TRBJ2-1|few|TRBD2|TRBV28
CASSPPPRVGGAYNEQFF
TGTGCCAGCAGTCCTCCGCCCCGTGTTGGGGGGGCCTACAATGAGCAGTTCTTC
>TRBJ1-2|-|-|TRBV3-1
CASSPSISGLSGYTF
TGTGCCAGCAGCCCGAGCATCTCGGGGCTTAGTGGCTACACCTTC
>TRBJ2-3|many|TRBD2|TRBV5-8
CASSSSGGPERTDTQYF
TGTGCCAGCAGCTCCTCGGGAGGGCCCGAACGCACAGATACGCAGTATTTT
>TRBJ2-1|few|TRBD2|TRBV7-7
CASSLAVSSGYNEQFF
TGTGCTAGCAGCTTAGCTGTCTCTAGCGGATACAATGAGCAGTTCTTC
>TRBJ1-1|few|-|TRBV6-5
CASTPSTEAFF
TGTGCCAGCACCCCCTCCACTGAAGCTTTCTTT
>TRBJ2-3|-|-|TRBV11-2
CASSLGYRGDTGDTQYF
TGTGCCAGCAGCTTAGGGTATCGGGGGGACACGGGGGATACGCAGTATTTT
>TRBJ2-5|-|-|TRBV7-2
CASSFTPGRSETQYF
TGTGCCAGCAGCTTTACCCCAGGGCGGAGTGAGACCCAGTACTTC
>TRBJ1-1|many|-|TRBV7-9
CASSLVIAPNTEAFF
TGTGCCAGCAGCTTAGTCATAGCACCGAACACTGAAGCTTTCTTT
>TRBJ2-7|few|-|TRBV7-8
CASSKTSNEQYF
TGTGCCAGCAGCAAGACTAGTAACGAGCAGTACTTC
>TRBJ1-1|-|TRBD1|TRBV7-6
CASSLGAGGDAFF
TGTGCCAGCAGCTTAGGGGCAGGGGGCGATGCTTTCTTT
>TRBJ1-1|-|TRBD1|TRBV4-1
CASSQGDRGLNTEAFF
TGCGCCAGCAGCCAGGGGGACAGGGGACTGAACACTGAAGCTTTCTTT
>TRBJ1-1|-|-|TRBV6-5
CASSYGKNTEAFF
TGTGCCAGCAGTTATGGAAAGAACACTGAAGCTTTCTTT
>TRBJ2-3|large|-|TRBV7-6
CASSYTSTDTQYF
TGTGCCAGCAGCTACACTAGCACAGATACGCAGTATTTT
>TRBJ2-2|-|-|TRBV23-1
CASSQVQGRTGELFF
TGCGCCAGCAGTCAAGTTCAAGGCCGCACCGGGGAGCTGTTTTTT
>TRBJ2-1|many|-|TRBV7-8
CASSPGASLDNEQFF
TGTGCCAGCAGCCCGGGGGCGTCTCTGGACAATGAGCAGTTCTTC